This TCR beta chain emerged from a study of blood T cells in healthy people across ages. Alongside a J-beta primer mix, a sample-barcoded 5' primer served in a second PCR lasting about 7 to 11 cycles. From the 5' RACE reads, TCRdb called clonotypes with MiXCR, one entry per CDR3 protein. The profile shows roughly 730,000 distinct CDR3 sequences, about 56% of them singletons. Donation came from healthy Caucasian individuals in Russia who were aged roughly 6 to 95. The sample comprised blood. The clonotype comes from a man aged 35-49 years in good health.

The CDR3: CASSFSRVGGYEQYF. The DNA for the CDR3 is TGTGCCAGCAGCTTCTCCCGGGTAGGAGGCTACGAGCAGTACTTC. This chain connects TRBV11-2 to TRBJ2-7; the D gene is possibly TRBD2 (5 bases). V was clipped by 3 bases and J by 3 bases, with 15 bases between them. This CDR3 comprises 15 residues. Looked up from germline, CDR1 is SGHAT and CDR2 is FQNNGV.